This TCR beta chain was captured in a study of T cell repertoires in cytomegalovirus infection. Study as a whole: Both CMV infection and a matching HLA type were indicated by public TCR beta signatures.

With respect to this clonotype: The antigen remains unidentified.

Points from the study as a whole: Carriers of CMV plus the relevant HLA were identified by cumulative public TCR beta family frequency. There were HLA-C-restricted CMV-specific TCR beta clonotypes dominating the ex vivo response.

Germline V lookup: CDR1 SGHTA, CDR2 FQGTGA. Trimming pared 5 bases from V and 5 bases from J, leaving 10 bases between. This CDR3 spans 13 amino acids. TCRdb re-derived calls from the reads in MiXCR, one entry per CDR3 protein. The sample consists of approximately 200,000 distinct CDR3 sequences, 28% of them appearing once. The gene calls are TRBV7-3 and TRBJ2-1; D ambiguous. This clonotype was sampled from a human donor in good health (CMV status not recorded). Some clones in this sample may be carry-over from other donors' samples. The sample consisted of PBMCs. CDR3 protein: CASSLDWDNEQFF. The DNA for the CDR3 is TGTGCCAGCAGCCTAGACTGGGACAATGAGCAGTTCTTC.